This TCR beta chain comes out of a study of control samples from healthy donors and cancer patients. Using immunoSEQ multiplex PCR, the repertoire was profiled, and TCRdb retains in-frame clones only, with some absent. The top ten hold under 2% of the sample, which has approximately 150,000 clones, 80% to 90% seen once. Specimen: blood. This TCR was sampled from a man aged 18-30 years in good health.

CDR3 loop: CASSRGDNEQFF. CDR3 nucleotide sequence: TGTGCCAGCTCCCGGGGGGACAATGAGCAGTTCTTC. The V and J genes are TRBV18 and TRBJ2-1; 7 bases match TRBD2. The germline CDR1 and CDR2 sequences are KGHSH and LQKENI. V was pared by 6 bases and J by 5 bases, with 1 base of the junction left unmatched. CDR3 length equals 12 residues.